These 5 T cell receptor beta chains were all obtained from the same sample, sequenced in a study of T-cell reconstitution after alpha-beta-depleted transplantation in children. Preparation of the TCRbeta library involved a method that used unique molecular identifiers. In TCRdb, the PCR reads were re-called with MiXCR into one record per CDR3 protein. The sample has about 250,000 distinct CDR3 sequences, around 25% seen once; the top ten hold about 4.8%. The sample consisted of PBMCs, mostly from graft donor cells, taken 360 days after TCRalphabeta/CD19-depleted stem cell transplant. These receptors all stem from a female patient between 2 and 15 years old who had a stem cell transplant for congenital amegakaryocytic thrombocytopenia, so the T cells may come from the graft donor.

Only a few counts were recorded for this clonotype. The V call is TRBV12-3 or TRBV12-4, the J call TRBJ1-1; D perhaps matches TRBD1 (5 bases). CDR3 length: 14 amino acids. V was pared by 6 bases and J by 7 bases, with 18 bases between. The CDR3: CASRVGGKKLEAFF. DNA for the CDR3: TGTGCCAGCAGAGTGGGGGGGAAAAAACTTGAAGCTTTCTTT.

This chain joins TRBV4-1 and TRBJ1-1, with D unresolved. The CDR3 has 16 amino acids. Germline CDR1 MGHRA, CDR2 YSYEKL. Trimming cost V 0 bases and J 1 base, with 12 bases left between them. The CDR3 is CASSQESWGGNTEAFF. The CDR3 DNA follows: TGCGCCAGCAGCCAAGAGAGCTGGGGAGGGAACACTGAAGCTTTCTTT.

This clonotype was observed a few times. The CDR3 protein is CASSLYSEYEQYF. The CDR3 nucleotides read TGTGCCAGCAGTTTATATTCGGAGTACGAGCAGTACTTC. V and J are TRBV28 and TRBJ2-7; no reliable D call. The ends were cut back, 1 base at V and 4 bases at J, with 8 bases in the middle. There are 13 residues in the CDR3. The germline CDR1 and CDR2 sequences are MDHEN and SYDVKM.

This chain links TRBV11-2 with TRBJ2-7, with a weak D call TRBD1 (5 bases). Germline V CDR1 and CDR2: SGHAT, FQNNGV. The CDR3 consists of 14 residues. V lost 3 bases, J lost 4 bases, and 13 bases lay in between. The CDR3 region is CASSFTGSAYEQYF. Written as DNA, the CDR3 is TGTGCCAGCAGCTTTACAGGCTCTGCTTACGAGCAGTACTTC.

The sample holds a few counts of this clonotype. This sequence joins TRBV2 and TRBJ2-7, with D perhaps TRBD2 (6 bases). Trimming removed 10 bases at V and 3 bases at J, with 19 bases between. This CDR3 is 14 amino acids long. The germline V gene has CDR1 SNHLY and CDR2 FYNNEI. CDR3: CAIKQAGGGYEQYF. The CDR3, as DNA: TGTGCCATCAAACAGGCCGGGGGAGGCTACGAGCAGTACTTC. Drawing the rest from reference TRBV2 and TRBJ2-7, the complete variable domain is EPEVTQTPSHQVTQMGQEVILRCVPISNHLYFYWYRQILGQKVEFLVSFYNNEISEKSEIFDDQFSVERPDGSNFTLKIRSTKLEDSAMYFCAIKQAGGGYEQYFGPGTRLTVT.